This T cell receptor (beta chain) was recovered during a study of cytomegalovirus exposure and HLA in healthy donors. There are a few counts of this clone. Its specificity is unknown. Findings of the study overall: What a later analysis showed was that several of the most significant clusters appeared linked to common viral pathogens. A classifier reportedly called cytomegalovirus status with high sensitivity and specificity. V segments that were indistinguishable, TRBV6-2 and TRBV6-3 among them, were omitted from analysis.

The CDR3 contains 14 residues. CDR1 and CDR2 from the germline V gene are LNHNV and YYDKDF (reference sequence). The ends were cut back, 6 bases at V and 8 bases at J, with 16 bases in the middle. PCR was performed using 60 Vbeta and 13 Jbeta primers. Assay: immunoSEQ multiplex PCR; the TCRdb copy retains only in-frame clones and omits some. There are around 190,000 clones in the sample; around 82% occur only once, and roughly 2.3% lies in the top ten. The chain has TRBV15 and TRBJ1-4; no clear D. The source of this sequence is a man aged 55 to 70 in good health and CMV-seronegative. The specimen sequenced was PBMCs. The CDR3 protein is CATSQRVTGEKLFF. The CDR3 coding sequence is TGTGCCACCAGTCAGAGGGTCACGGGCGAAAAACTGTTTTTT.